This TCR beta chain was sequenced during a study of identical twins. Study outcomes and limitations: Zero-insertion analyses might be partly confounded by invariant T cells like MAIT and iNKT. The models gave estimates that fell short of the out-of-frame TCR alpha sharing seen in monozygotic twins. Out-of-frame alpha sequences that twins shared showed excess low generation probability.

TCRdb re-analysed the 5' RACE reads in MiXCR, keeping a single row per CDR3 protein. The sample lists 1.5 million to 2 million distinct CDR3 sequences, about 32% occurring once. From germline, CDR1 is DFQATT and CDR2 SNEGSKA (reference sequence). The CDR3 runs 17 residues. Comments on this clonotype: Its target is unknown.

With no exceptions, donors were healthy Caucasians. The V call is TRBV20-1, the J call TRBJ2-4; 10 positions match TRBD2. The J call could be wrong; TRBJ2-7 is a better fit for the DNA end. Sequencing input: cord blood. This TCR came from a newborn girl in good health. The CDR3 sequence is CSARDPLSGRPGDEQYF. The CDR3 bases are TGCAGTGCTAGAGATCCCCTTAGCGGGAGGCCGGGAGACGAGCAGTACTTC.